Shown below are 23 T cell receptor beta chains from a single sample sequenced in a study of cytomegalovirus exposure and HLA in healthy donors. It was with 60 Vbeta and 13 Jbeta primers that the PCR ran. Here immunoSEQ multiplex PCR was the method, and the copy in TCRdb shows in-frame clones only, minus some. This table holds 150,000 to 200,000 clones, approximately 71% found once. The specimen was PBMCs. The receptors come from a young woman in good health and CMV-seropositive.

V and J are TRBV2 and TRBJ2-3, with TRBD2 matching 10 bases. This CDR3 has 16 amino acids. From germline, CDR1 is SNHLY and CDR2 FYNNEI. V dropped 3 bases and J dropped 5; count of bases not matched to a gene: 8. CDR3 region: CASSETHSGGQDTQYF. The CDR3 DNA sequence: TGTGCCAGCAGTGAGACCCATAGCGGGGGGCAAGATACGCAGTATTTT.

The V gene is TRBV15, the J gene TRBJ2-1, with D possibly matching TRBD2 (6 bases). Trimming took 2 bases from V and 0 from J, leaving 14 bases between them. This CDR3 has 17 amino acids. CDR1 is LNHNV and CDR2 is YYDKDF in the germline V gene (reference sequence). CDR3 DNA: TGTGCCACCAGCAGAAAACTAGCCCGAAGCTCCTACAATGAGCAGTTCTTC. This translates into CATSRKLARSSYNEQFF.

The table lists this clone with a count of one. The genes are TRBV2 and TRBJ1-1; tentative D call: TRBD1 (5 bases). Germline CDR1 and CDR2: SNHLY and FYNNEI. The CDR3 runs to 13 residues. V dropped 7 bases and J dropped 0 bases, with 9 bases sitting between them. The CDR3 DNA follows: TGTGCCAGCATAGGACATATGAACACTGAAGCTTTCTTT. It yields the protein CASIGHMNTEAFF.

The J gene is TRBJ1-2, the V gene TRBV4-1, with a possible D match to TRBD1 (6 bases). The germline V gene has CDR1 MGHRA and CDR2 YSYEKL. V lost 1 base to trimming and J lost 6 bases, with 18 bases between them. The CDR3 length is 16 residues. The CDR3 sequence is CASSQVATGGLDGYTF. DNA for the CDR3: TGCGCCAGCAGCCAAGTCGCTACGGGGGGGCTCGATGGCTACACCTTC.

This chain uses TRBV2 with TRBJ2-5; D is unresolved. The CDR3 runs 16 residues. V lost 4 bases, J lost 3 bases, and 18 bases lay in between. Per germline, CDR1 SNHLY and CDR2 FYNNEI. The CDR3 here is CASSVPLDMMKETQYF. In DNA form, the CDR3 reads TGTGCCAGCAGTGTTCCTCTCGACATGATGAAAGAGACCCAGTACTTC.

This clone was detected a few times. The genes are TRBV4-1 and TRBJ2-5, with TRBD2 matching over 9 bases. The junction had 5 bases not matched to a gene; V was cut back by 1 base and J by 2 bases. Germline V lookup: CDR1 MGHRA, CDR2 YSYEKL. The CDR3 spans 16 residues. The CDR3 DNA sequence: TGCGCCAGCAGCCAAGTCGCGGGGGGGATACAAGAGACCCAGTACTTC. Protein: CASSQVAGGIQETQYF.

In DNA form, the CDR3 reads TGTGCCAGCAGTTTTGGACAGGGGGCAATGGAGACCCAGTACTTC. Its protein is CASSFGQGAMETQYF. The gene calls are TRBV27 and TRBJ2-5; 11 nucleotides line up with TRBD1. Germline CDR1 is MNHEY and CDR2 is SMNVEV (reference sequence). Losses at the gene ends were 3 bases for V and 5 bases for J; bases not matched to a gene: 5. CDR3 size: 15 residues.

This chain joins TRBV18 and TRBJ2-7; perhaps TRBD1 as D (6 bases). The germline gives CDR1 KGHSH, CDR2 LQKENI. This CDR3 contains 20 residues. Trimming cost V 1 base and J 4 bases, with 29 bases left between them. The CDR3 sequence is CASSPLGHHIRGIRDYEQYF. The DNA for the CDR3 is TGTGCCAGCTCACCACTGGGACACCATATTAGGGGGATTAGGGATTACGAGCAGTACTTC.

Comments on this clone: Other DNA variants within this sample encode the same CDR3. The genes are TRBV4-1 and TRBJ2-7; TRBD2 agrees at 8 bases. This CDR3 has 14 amino acids. Germline-derived CDR1 and CDR2 are MGHRA and YSYEKL. V shed 3 bases and J 2 bases; nucleotides not matched to a gene: 3. CDR3 sequence reads: CASSHSGGPYEQYF. The CDR3 nucleotides read TGCGCCAGCAGCCATTCGGGGGGGCCCTACGAGCAGTACTTC.

This clone has just one count. The chain carries TRBV19 and TRBJ2-3; TRBD2 aligns across 9 bases. The CDR3 is 15 residues long. Germline V lookup: CDR1 LNHDA, CDR2 SQIVND (reference sequence). The J segment lost 11 bases and the V segment lost 3 bases, leaving 12 bases of the junction unmatched. The CDR3 sequence: CASSIVHLPSGMQYF. CDR3 nucleotides: TGTGCCAGTAGTATCGTCCATCTCCCTAGCGGGATGCAGTATTTT.

V gene TRBV4-2 combines with J gene TRBJ1-2; D call uncertain. Trimming pared 0 bases from V and 5 bases from J, leaving 13 bases between. From germline, CDR1 is LGHNA and CDR2 YNFKEQ. CDR3 length equals 15 residues. The CDR3 is CASSQDRQAPYGYTF. The CDR3 DNA reads TGTGCCAGCAGCCAAGATCGGCAGGCCCCATATGGCTACACCTTC.

The DNA for the CDR3 is TGTGCCTGGATTCCCCGGGGGGGCCAGGTTGAGCAGTTCTTC. Translating gives CAWIPRGGQVEQFF. The gene calls are TRBV30 and TRBJ2-1; TRBD2 matches at 8 bases. V shed 4 bases and J 9 bases; nucleotides not matched to a gene: 11. This CDR3 region has 14 residues. The germline CDR1 and CDR2 sequences are GTSNPN and SVGIG (reference sequence).

V usage is TRBV14 and J usage is TRBJ1-2; a weak D match, TRBD1 (6 bases). Per the germline V gene, CDR1 is SGHDN and CDR2 is FVKESK. This CDR3 is built from 14 residues. Trimming removed 4 bases from V and 2 bases from J, with 11 bases in between. CDR3 DNA sequence: TGTGCCAGCAGCCGGGACACCAAAAACTATGGCTACACCTTC. It encodes CASSRDTKNYGYTF.

This clone was recorded at least ten times. This chain uses TRBV4-2 with TRBJ1-2; TRBD1 matches 8 bases. The V and J ends lost 1 base and 6 bases, in that order; junction bases with no gene match: 4. The CDR3 runs to 14 residues. CDR1 and CDR2 (germline): LGHNA, YNFKEQ. CDR3 in amino acids: CASSQGDRGNGYTF. The CDR3 region has the DNA TGTGCCAGCAGCCAAGGTGACAGGGGTAATGGCTACACCTTC.

The rearrangement joins TRBV19 to TRBJ1-1; a weak D match, TRBD1 (6 bases). The CDR3 extends over 15 amino acids. Germline loops: CDR1 LNHDA, CDR2 SQIVND (reference sequence). The ends were cut back, 2 bases at V and 1 base at J, with 11 bases in the middle. The CDR3 DNA reads TGTGCCAGTAGTATACAACAGGGACGGAACACTGAAGCTTTCTTT. The encoded protein is CASSIQQGRNTEAFF. The full variable domain, in which reference TRBV19 and TRBJ1-1 provide the parts outside the CDR3, is DGGITQSPKYLFRKEGQNVTLSCEQNLNHDAMYWYRQDPGQGLRLIYYSQIVNDFQKGDIAEGYSVSREKKESFPLTVTSAQKNPTAFYLCASSIQQGRNTEAFFGQGTRLTVV.

V usage is TRBV2 and J usage is TRBJ2-7; the match to TRBD2 covers 12 bases. The germline V gene encodes CDR1 SNHLY and CDR2 FYNNEI. This CDR3 is 15 amino acids long. The V segment lost 11 bases and the J segment 0 bases; nucleotides outside the gene matches: 8. CDR3 sequence reads: CAGKGLAGNSYEQYF. In DNA, the CDR3 is TGTGCCGGGAAAGGACTAGCGGGGAACTCCTACGAGCAGTACTTC.

The gene calls are TRBV19 and TRBJ2-7, with 11 bases lining up with TRBD2. Per the germline V gene, CDR1 is LNHDA and CDR2 is SQIVND (reference sequence). The CDR3 totals 15 residues. Unmatched junction bases numbered 5, after V lost 3 bases and J lost 4 bases. The CDR3 sequence: CASSISASGRYEQYF. The CDR3 DNA sequence: TGTGCCAGTAGTATTTCGGCTAGCGGGAGGTACGAGCAGTACTTC. The entire variable domain, with the rest obtained from reference TRBV19 and TRBJ2-7, is as follows: DGGITQSPKYLFRKEGQNVTLSCEQNLNHDAMYWYRQDPGQGLRLIYYSQIVNDFQKGDIAEGYSVSREKKESFPLTVTSAQKNPTAFYLCASSISASGRYEQYFGPGTRLTVT.

CDR3 residues: CALRGESGTEAFF. The CDR3 DNA reads as TGTGCTCTCAGGGGGGAAAGTGGAACTGAAGCTTTCTTT. The genes are TRBV11-1 and TRBJ1-1; 7 bases fit TRBD1. From germline, CDR1 is SGHAT and CDR2 FQDESV (reference sequence). The CDR3 has 13 residues.

This sequence joins TRBV2 and TRBJ2-5, with D possibly matching TRBD1 (6 bases). There are 16 residues in the CDR3. V was clipped by 3 bases and J by 2 bases, with 16 bases between them. Germline CDR1 and CDR2: SNHLY and FYNNEI. CDR3 region: CASSESAGAIQETQYF. The CDR3 DNA reads as TGTGCCAGCAGTGAGTCGGCAGGGGCTATACAAGAGACCCAGTACTTC.

This clone was picked up a small number of times. The chain combines TRBV11-2 with TRBJ2-1; 9 positions match TRBD2. The CDR3 runs to 15 residues. J was trimmed by 4 bases and V by 5 bases; bases with no gene match: 6. Germline assignment: CDR1 SGHAT and CDR2 FQNNGV. CDR3 in DNA: TGTGCCAGCAGCGCCGGGACTAGCACTTACAATGAGCAGTTCTTC. Translated: CASSAGTSTYNEQFF.

The rearrangement uses TRBV5-5 and TRBJ2-7; 8 nucleotides align to TRBD2. V was pared by 5 bases and J by 5 bases, with 12 bases of the junction left unmatched. This CDR3 has 15 residues. The germline V gene encodes CDR1 SGHKS and CDR2 YYEKEE (reference sequence). The CDR3 reads CASRPSPGGVNEQYF. The CDR3 nucleotides are TGTGCCAGCAGACCCAGCCCGGGGGGGGTTAACGAGCAGTACTTC.

The CDR3 region is CATSSLGQGGRAFF. Here the CDR3 DNA reads TGTGCCACCAGCAGCCTTGGGCAGGGAGGGAGAGCTTTCTTT. The V call is TRBV15, the J call TRBJ1-1, with D possibly matching TRBD1 (5 bases). V gave up 3 bases and J gave up 10 bases, with 18 bases separating them. The germline V gene has CDR1 LNHNV and CDR2 YYDKDF (reference sequence). The CDR3 has 14 amino acids.

The V gene is TRBV6-5, the J gene TRBJ1-4; 9 bases are shared with TRBD1. Germline V gene lookup returns CDR1 MNHEY and CDR2 SVGAGI. The junction had 1 base not matched to a gene; V was cut back by 6 bases and J by 11 bases. The length of the CDR3 is 11 residues. CDR3 bases: TGTGCCAGCAGGGGGACAGGGAAACTGTTTTTT. The encoded protein is CASRGTGKLFF.